A single sample is the source of the 21 T cell receptor beta chains below, sequenced in a study of blood T cell repertoires in COVID-19. The assay was immunoSEQ multiplex PCR, and TCRdb's table has in-frame clones only and misses some. Here the sample spans 90,000 to 130,000 clones, about 72% being singletons. The sample taken for sequencing was peripheral blood. The receptors were gathered from a woman aged 55-69 years with acute or convalescent COVID-19.

The chain couples TRBV19 to TRBJ1-6; D is uncertain. V was pared by 4 bases and J by 0 bases, with 7 bases between. Germline CDR1 LNHDA, CDR2 SQIVND (reference sequence). This CDR3 has 15 residues. The DNA of the CDR3 is TGTGCCAGTAGTACCGATAGCTCCTATAATTCACCCCTCCACTTT. This gives the protein CASSTDSSYNSPLHF.

This clone was detected only a few times. The rearrangement links TRBV5-1 to TRBJ1-1; 8 nucleotides line up with TRBD1. The germline gives CDR1 SGHRS, CDR2 YFSETQ. The CDR3 is 16 residues long. The ends lost 2 bases at V and 0 bases at J; junction bases unmatched: 6. CDR3 nucleotides: TGCGCCAGCAGCTTTCGGACAGGGTCCATGAACACTGAAGCTTTCTTT. This gives the protein CASSFRTGSMNTEAFF.

The chain combines TRBV7-2 with TRBJ2-5, with 7 bases aligning to TRBD1. Trimming at V came to 5 bases and at J to 5 bases, leaving 5 bases not matched to a gene. Germline lookup yields CDR1 SGHTA and CDR2 FQGNSA. CDR3 length equals 13 residues. CDR3 sequence reads: CASSVQGKETQYF. In nucleotides, the CDR3 is TGTGCCAGCAGCGTACAGGGGAAGGAGACCCAGTACTTC.

The J gene is TRBJ2-2, the V gene TRBV9; 13 bases fit TRBD2. Germline CDR1 reads SGDLS; CDR2 reads YYNGEE. The CDR3 has 17 residues. V was clipped by 0 bases and J by 5 bases; unmatched bases: 4. The CDR3 loop is CASSVGTSGGQTGELFF. The CDR3 region has the DNA TGTGCCAGCAGCGTAGGGACTAGCGGGGGCCAAACCGGGGAGCTGTTTTTT. Variable domain in full (rest from reference TRBV9 and TRBJ2-2): DSGVTQTPKHLITATGQRVTLRCSPRSGDLSVYWYQQSLDQGLQFLIQYYNGEERAKGNILERFSAQQFPDLHSELNLSSLELGDSALYFCASSVGTSGGQTGELFFGEGSRLTVL.

The chain links TRBV13 to TRBJ1-2, with D tentatively TRBD1 (6 bases). Germline values: CDR1 PRHDT, CDR2 FYEKMQ (reference sequence). This CDR3 has 16 residues. The ends were cut back, 0 bases at V and 0 bases at J, with 11 bases in the middle. In nucleotides, the CDR3 is TGTGCCAGCAGCTTAGGGCCGGACAGACCTAACTATGGCTACACCTTC. Translating gives CASSLGPDRPNYGYTF.

The V gene is TRBV19, the J gene TRBJ1-1; TRBD1 agrees at 7 bases. Germline CDR1 LNHDA, CDR2 SQIVND (reference sequence). The CDR3 loop spans 15 amino acids. With 4 bases clipped from V and 3 bases from J, the junction kept 8 bases outside the gene matches. CDR3 bases: TGTGCCAGTAGTACTACCGGGACAGCAGACACTGAAGCTTTCTTT. Translated: CASSTTGTADTEAFF. Full variable domain (remainder filled in from reference TRBV19 and TRBJ1-1): DGGITQSPKYLFRKEGQNVTLSCEQNLNHDAMYWYRQDPGQGLRLIYYSQIVNDFQKGDIAEGYSVSREKKESFPLTVTSAQKNPTAFYLCASSTTGTADTEAFFGQGTRLTVV.

The chain couples TRBV18 to TRBJ2-5; TRBD1 matches at 10 bases. The CDR3 has 16 amino acids. Trimming removed 6 bases from V and 5 bases from J; junction bases left unmatched: 12. Germline lookup yields CDR1 KGHSH and CDR2 LQKENI. CDR3 sequence reads: CASSRPGQGISETQYF. In nucleotides, the CDR3 is TGTGCCAGCTCTCGTCCGGGACAGGGGATCTCTGAGACCCAGTACTTC.

The J gene is TRBJ2-5, the V gene TRBV30, with 7 bases identical to TRBD2. The V gene end was trimmed by 3 bases and the J gene end by 1 base; junction bases not matched to a gene: 8. This CDR3 has 15 amino acids. CDR1 is GTSNPN, CDR2 SVGIG, per germline (reference sequence). CDR3 loop: CAWSQLGLTQETQYF. For the CDR3, the DNA is TGTGCCTGGAGCCAACTGGGACTAACCCAAGAGACCCAGTACTTC.

The chain recombines TRBV28 with TRBJ2-7, with TRBD2 as a possible D gene (6 bases). The germline CDR1 and CDR2 sequences are MDHEN and SYDVKM. V was shortened by 4 bases and J by 2 bases, with 18 bases between the two germline ends. This CDR3 comprises 16 residues. DNA of the CDR3: TGTGCCAGCAGTTCGACGGGAAGCGGGCGACCCTACGAGCAGTACTTC. Its translation: CASSSTGSGRPYEQYF.

This clone was picked up one time. This rearrangement joins TRBV21-1 to TRBJ1-2; the table's D call TRBD1 went unverified against the DNA. TRBV21-1 is described as a pseudogene. CDR3 length: 15 amino acids. The CDR3 coding sequence is TGTGCCAGCAGCGGACGGACAGGGCTGAGCTATGGCTACACCTTC. Amino acids: CASSGRTGLSYGYTF.

About this clone: Sequence at one end of the junction differs from germline and may be a read error. V usage is TRBV18 and J usage is TRBJ2-7; 9 bases map to TRBD1. CDR1 KGHSH and CDR2 LQKENI come from the germline V gene. The CDR3 consists of 15 residues. This CDR3 is CASSPQGASSYEQYF. The CDR3 DNA reads as TGTGCCAGCTCTCCACAGGGGGCTTCCTCCTACGAGCAGTACTTC.

The gene calls are TRBV7-2 and TRBJ1-2; no firm D call. V shed 1 base and J shed 5 bases, with 5 bases lying between them. Germline CDR1 SGHTA, CDR2 FQGNSA. CDR3 length: 12 residues. The CDR3 region is CASSLGEYGYTF. Here the CDR3 DNA reads TGTGCCAGCAGCTTAGGGGAGTATGGCTACACCTTC.

The CDR3 nucleotides are TGTGCCAGTAGCGCCCAGAGGTCGACCGGGACAACTAACTATGGCTACACCTTC. Protein sequence: CASSAQRSTGTTNYGYTF. The chain joins TRBV19 to TRBJ1-2, with a weak D call TRBD1 (6 bases). The CDR3 extends over 18 amino acids. Germline lookup yields CDR1 LNHDA and CDR2 SQIVND (reference sequence). With 6 bases removed from V and 0 bases from J, the gap between germline ends came to 23 bases.

The chain has TRBV19 and TRBJ2-2; D possibly corresponds to TRBD2 (5 bases). Per the germline V gene, CDR1 is LNHDA and CDR2 is SQIVND (reference sequence). V was shortened by 6 bases and J by 6 bases, with 11 bases between the two germline ends. This CDR3 comprises 13 residues. The CDR3 here is CASRVRGSGELFF. CDR3 sequence (DNA): TGTGCCAGTAGAGTCCGAGGGTCCGGGGAGCTGTTTTTT.

This clone was detected only a few times. The genes are TRBV10-3 and TRBJ2-2; 9 bases map to TRBD2. The germline CDR1 and CDR2 sequences are ENHRY and SYGVKD. There are 17 residues in the CDR3. After removal of 2 bases from V and 3 bases from J, the junction contained 7 bases not matched to a gene. CDR3 residues: CAISEVRLADYTGELFF. In DNA form, the CDR3 reads TGTGCCATCAGTGAGGTCCGACTAGCGGACTACACCGGGGAGCTGTTTTTT.

DNA of the CDR3: TGCGCCAGCAGCTTGGAGGGACAGGGGGATGGCTACACCTTC. Its translation: CASSLEGQGDGYTF. The chain carries TRBV5-1 and TRBJ1-2; 11 positions agree with TRBD1. Trimming at V came to 0 bases and at J to 6 bases, leaving 1 base not matched to a gene. Looked up from germline, CDR1 is SGHRS and CDR2 is YFSETQ. The CDR3 consists of 14 residues. Full variable domain (outside the CDR3, taken from reference TRBV5-1 and TRBJ1-2): KAGVTQTPRYLIKTRGQQVTLSCSPISGHRSVSWYQQTPGQGLQFLFEYFSETQRNKGNFPGRFSGRQFSNSRSEMNVSTLELGDSALYLCASSLEGQGDGYTFGSGTRLTVV.

This clone appeared a single time. The rearrangement uses TRBV10-3 and TRBJ1-5; D not resolved. CDR1 ENHRY and CDR2 SYGVKD come from the germline V gene. Trimming pared 3 bases from V and 4 bases from J, leaving 10 bases between. The CDR3 extends over 14 amino acids. The CDR3 nucleotides are TGTGCCATCAGTGACCGACAAAAGAATCAGCCCCAGCATTTT. It translates to CAISDRQKNQPQHF.

V gene TRBV14 combines with J gene TRBJ2-1, with TRBD1 as a possible D gene (5 bases). Trimming stripped 0 bases from V and 15 bases from J, with 12 bases between. The CDR3 contains 12 residues. Germline values: CDR1 SGHDN, CDR2 FVKESK. The CDR3 loop is CASSQEGARMFF. The CDR3 region has the DNA TGTGCCAGCAGCCAAGAAGGGGCCCGGATGTTCTTC. The whole variable domain, remainder taken from reference TRBV14 and TRBJ2-1, is EAGVTQFPSHSVIEKGQTVTLRCDPISGHDNLYWYRRVMGKEIKFLLHFVKESKQDESGMPNNRFLAERTGGTYSTLKVQPAELEDSGVYFCASSQEGARMFFGPGTRLTVL.

J is TRBJ1-2 and V is TRBV18, with 10 bases fitting TRBD1. CDR3 length: 14 residues. V was pared by 0 bases and J by 7 bases, with 2 bases of the junction left unmatched. Germline V CDR1 and CDR2: KGHSH, LQKENI. CDR3 region: CASSPPGTGVGYTF. DNA for the CDR3: TGTGCCAGCTCACCACCCGGGACAGGGGTTGGCTACACCTTC.

The V call is TRBV6-5, the J call TRBJ1-1; D is possibly TRBD1 (6 bases). CDR1 is MNHEY, CDR2 SVGAGI, per germline. V shed 6 bases and J shed 4 bases, with 15 bases lying between them. This CDR3 is 14 amino acids long. The CDR3 coding sequence is TGTGCCAGCAGAAATACAGGGCCCCTCACTGAAGCTTTCTTT. Its translation: CASRNTGPLTEAFF.

This clone has just one count. The CDR3 here is CASGARAYQETQYF. CDR3 nucleotide sequence: TGTGCCAGTGGTGCGAGGGCGTACCAAGAGACCCAGTACTTC. The V gene is TRBV3-1 (or the pseudogene TRBV3-2), the J gene TRBJ2-5, with D possibly matching TRBD2 (5 bases). The CDR3 has 14 residues. Germline V CDR1 and CDR2: LGHDT, YNNKEL (reference sequence). V lost 9 bases and J 0 bases, leaving 14 bases between the germline ends.